This T cell receptor beta chain was sequenced in a study of CD8+CD57+ T cells in acquired aplastic anemia. Whole-study context: Across the sorted CD4+ and CD8+ cells, DNA amounts averaged about 3.1 ug.

This clonotype came up a few times. TCR beta VDJ and CDR3 were profiled, and genomic DNA was the template. Via MiXCR, TCRdb re-called the reads, giving one row per CDR3 protein. The sample holds 400,000 to 600,000 distinct CDR3 sequences, around a third seen once. Patients picked for sequencing had shown CD8+CD57+ cell expansion detected by flow cytometry. Germline CDR1 is SGHAT and CDR2 is FQNNGV. The CDR3 totals 18 residues. V lost 1 base, J lost 2 bases, and 11 bases stayed unmatched. The rearrangement uses TRBV11-2 and TRBJ2-3; 8 bases align to TRBD2. Material: sorted CD4+, CD8+, or CD8+CD57+ T cells (not recorded which) from PBMCs. The clonotype was recovered from a human donor with aplastic anemia. The CDR3 DNA reads as TGTGCCAGCAGCTTAGTAGGTACTAGCGGAAGTATCACAGATACGCAGTATTTT. Translating it yields CASSLVGTSGSITDTQYF. The full variable domain, completed using reference TRBV11-2 and TRBJ2-3, is EAGVAQSPRYKIIEKRQSVAFWCNPISGHATLYWYQQILGQGPKLLIQFQNNGVVDDSQLPKDRFSAERLKGVDSTLKIQPAKLEDSAVYLCASSLVGTSGSITDTQYFGPGTRLTVL.